A selection of T cell receptor beta chains follows, all from one sample in a study of response to subunit inactivated influenza vaccine. In TCRdb, the RT-PCR reads were re-called with MiXCR into one record per CDR3 protein. The sample has roughly 780,000 distinct CDR3 sequences, approximately 17% seen once; the top ten hold around 9.9%. Sequenced here: PBMCs from blood, sampled more than 4 days after vaccination. All receptors come from a man in his fifties or sixties who received an inactivated influenza vaccine. CDR3s include the opening cysteine and the closing phenylalanine or tryptophan.

j_call,v_call,cdr3_aa
TRBJ1-5,TRBV6-1,CASNGGGGQPQHF
TRBJ2-7,TRBV5-1,CASSKRDREGEQYF
TRBJ2-1,TRBV11-3,CASSRTSGVMNEQFF
TRBJ2-3,TRBV29-1,CSVDKGRTDTQYF
TRBJ2-1,TRBV12-3/TRBV12-4,CASSPGLAGGLNEQFF
TRBJ1-5,TRBV12-3/TRBV12-4,CASSRGAGSQPQHF
TRBJ2-5,TRBV6-2/TRBV6-3,CASSYQGRWEYQETQYF
TRBJ1-1,TRBV4-1,CASSQDPNFQPNTEAFF
TRBJ1-1,TRBV28,CASSLASLGVAFF
TRBJ1-5,TRBV29-1,CSDPQGSSNQPQHF
TRBJ1-1,TRBV4-2,CASSRDTYTEAFF
TRBJ2-4,TRBV20-1,CSAPVGGLDIQYF
TRBJ2-2,TRBV9,CASSVDGTNTGELFF
TRBJ2-2,TRBV4-2,CASSQVMGQGLSGELFF
TRBJ2-1,TRBV7-2,CASSTGPSSYNEQFF
TRBJ2-5,TRBV30,CAWSLTGGLETQYF
TRBJ2-2,TRBV20-1,CSARDPGRATGELFF
TRBJ1-2,TRBV5-1,CASSYESFNYGYTF
TRBJ2-1,TRBV4-2,CASSQVTGPYNEQFF
TRBJ2-5,TRBV10-3,CAIRPSGPSGRETQYF